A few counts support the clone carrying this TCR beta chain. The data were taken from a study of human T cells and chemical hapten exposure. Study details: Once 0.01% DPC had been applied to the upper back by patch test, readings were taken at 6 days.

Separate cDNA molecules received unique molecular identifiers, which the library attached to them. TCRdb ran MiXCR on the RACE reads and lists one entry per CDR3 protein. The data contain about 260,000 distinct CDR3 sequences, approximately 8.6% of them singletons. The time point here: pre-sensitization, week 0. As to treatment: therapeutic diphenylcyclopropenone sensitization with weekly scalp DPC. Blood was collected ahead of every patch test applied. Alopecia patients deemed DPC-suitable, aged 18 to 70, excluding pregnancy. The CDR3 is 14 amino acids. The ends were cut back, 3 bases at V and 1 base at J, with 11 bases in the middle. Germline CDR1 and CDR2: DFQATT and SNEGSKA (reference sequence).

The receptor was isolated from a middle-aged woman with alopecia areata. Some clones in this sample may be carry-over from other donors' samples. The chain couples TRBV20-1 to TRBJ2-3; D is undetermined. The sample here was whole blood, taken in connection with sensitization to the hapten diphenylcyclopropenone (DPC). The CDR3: CSASKPIGTDTQYF. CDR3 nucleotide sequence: TGCAGTGCTAGTAAGCCTATAGGCACAGATACGCAGTATTTT.